This is a list of T cell receptor beta chains from one sample in a study of T cells in Graves' hyperthyroidism and ophthalmopathy. TCRdb analysed the multiplex PCR reads with MiXCR anew, one entry per CDR3 protein. The repertoire holds approximately 600,000 distinct CDR3 sequences, more than 11% seen once, with more than 4.5% in the top ten. The source material was blood. These receptors all stem from a woman in her twenties or thirties with Graves' hyperthyroidism that later progressed to Graves' ophthalmopathy. The CDR3 runs from the conserved cysteine through the conserved F or W. Fields, in order: V gene, D gene, clone size, J gene, CDR3 DNA, CDR3 protein. D genes are given only for firm matches. The size entry is marked missing in some rows and otherwise reads once, few, many or a size class.

TRBV2	TRBD1	many	TRBJ2-7	TGTGCCAGCAGTGGGGACAGCCCAAACGAGCAGTACTTC	CASSGDSPNEQYF
TRBV30	NA	NA	TRBJ1-4	TGTGCCTGGAAGCAAACTGCAACTAATGAAAAACTGTTTTTT	CAWKQTATNEKLFF
TRBV12-3/TRBV12-4	NA	NA	TRBJ2-7	TGTGCCAGCAGTTTGTCCCCCACAAGAACCTACGAGCAGTACTTC	CASSLSPTRTYEQYF
TRBV7-8	TRBD2	NA	TRBJ2-7	TGTGCCAGCAGCTTAGCGGGGCTAGCGGGAGGGCCGGTTTACGAGCAGTACTTC	CASSLAGLAGGPVYEQYF
TRBV28	NA	many	TRBJ1-2	TGTGCCAGCAGGGACATCTATGGCTACACCTTC	CASRDIYGYTF
TRBV10-1	TRBD2	many	TRBJ2-5	TGCGCCAGCAGTGATAGGACTAGCGGGAGAGATTGGGAGACCCAGTACTTC	CASSDRTSGRDWETQYF
TRBV28	NA	many	TRBJ1-3	TGTGCCAGCAGTCCTATAATAACAGGGACTGGAAACACCATATATTTT	CASSPIITGTGNTIYF
TRBV5-6	NA	few	TRBJ2-7	TGTGCCAGCAGCTTGGGGTCCAACGAGCAGTACTTC	CASSLGSNEQYF
TRBV9	TRBD2	many	TRBJ2-1	TGTGCCAGCAGCGTAGTGGGCGGGAGCAATGAGCAGTTCTTC	CASSVVGGSNEQFF
TRBV11-2	NA	many	TRBJ1-2	TGTGCCAGCAGCTATAAGGGGCTTCGGCCGAGGGGAACCTTC	CASSYKGLRPRGTF
TRBV4-3	NA	NA	TRBJ1-1	TGCGCCAGCAGCCAAGAACGGGAGAACACTGAAGCTTTCTTT	CASSQERENTEAFF
TRBV20-1	NA	many	TRBJ1-1	TGCAGTGCTAGCGGGACCCCGAACACTGAAGCTTTCTTT	CSASGTPNTEAFF
TRBV12-3/TRBV12-4	NA	many	TRBJ1-6	TGTGCCAGCAGTTCACAGGGACATAATTCACCCCTCCACTTT	CASSSQGHNSPLHF
TRBV27	NA	many	TRBJ1-5	TGTGCCAGCAGTTCCCCAGGGGACAAACCGCATTTT	CASSSPGDKPHF
TRBV7-6	NA	many	TRBJ1-5	TGTGCCAGCAGCTTAGAGGTTTGGGATAGCAATCAGCCCCAGCATTTT	CASSLEVWDSNQPQHF
TRBV3-1	NA	many	TRBJ2-1	TGTGCCAGCAGCCAAGAACGGAACTCCTACAATGAGCAGTTCTTC	CASSQERNSYNEQFF
TRBV11-3	NA	many	TRBJ1-6	TGTGCCAGCAGCTTAGAGACAGGCTCTTATAATTCACCCCTCCACTTT	CASSLETGSYNSPLHF
TRBV6-2/TRBV6-3	TRBD2	many	TRBJ2-7	TGTGCCAGCAGTTACGTCTGGACTAGCGGGAGGAGCTACGAGCAGTACTTC	CASSYVWTSGRSYEQYF
TRBV18	NA	many	TRBJ2-2	TGTGCCAGCAGTCCAGGGCGCACCGGGGAGCTGTTTTTT	CASSPGRTGELFF
TRBV2	NA	many	TRBJ1-5	TGTGCCACCCGGGAGGGGACGAGTCAGCCCCAGCATTTT	CATREGTSQPQHF
TRBV4-2	NA	once	TRBJ2-1	TGTGCCAGCAGCCAAGATTTAGGACCGTCCTACAATGAGCAGTTCTTC	CASSQDLGPSYNEQFF
TRBV4-1	NA	NA	TRBJ2-1	TGCGCCAGCAGCCCGAGCTTCAATGAGCAGTTCTTC	CASSPSFNEQFF
TRBV19	TRBD2	many	TRBJ2-4	TGTGCCAGTACCAAAACACTGACTAGCGGGAAAAACATTCAGTACTTC	CASTKTLTSGKNIQYF
TRBV20-1	NA	many	TRBJ2-7	TGCAGTGCAGCCCCTTGGGGGGAGCAGTACTTC	CSAAPWGEQYF
TRBV4-3	TRBD2	NA	TRBJ2-7	TGCGCCAGCAGCCAAGGCGTCCTAGCGGGAGACGAGCAGTACTTC	CASSQGVLAGDEQYF
TRBV7-9	TRBD1	NA	TRBJ2-5	TGTGCCAGCAGCCCAAAGGGGGCGGGAGAGACCCAGTACTTC	CASSPKGAGETQYF
TRBV4-1	NA	many	TRBJ1-1	TGCGCCAGCAGCCAAGATATAACACGCAAAGCTTTCTTT	CASSQDITRKAFF
TRBV28	TRBD1	many	TRBJ1-5	TGTGCCAGCAGACTGGGACAGTATAGCAATCAGCCCCAGCATTTT	CASRLGQYSNQPQHF
TRBV6-2/TRBV6-3	TRBD2	few	TRBJ2-3	TGTGCCAGCAAGAATTGGCGGGAGGGCACAGATACGCAGTATTTT	CASKNWREGTDTQYF
TRBV20-1	TRBD1	many	TRBJ2-7	TGCAGTGCTTCGGACAGGGTCTACGAGCAGTACTTC	CSASDRVYEQYF
TRBV10-3	TRBD2	few	TRBJ2-5	TGTGCCATCAGTGGACTAGCGGGAGCGACCCAAGAGACCCAGTACTTC	CAISGLAGATQETQYF
TRBV20-1	NA	NA	TRBJ2-1	TGCAGTGCTAGAGAACAGTTTAATCGGGTCGGACATGAGCAGTTCTTC	CSAREQFNRVGHEQFF
TRBV20-1	NA	many	TRBJ2-2	TGCAGTGCTAGAGATCAGGGCACCGGGGAGCTGTTTTTT	CSARDQGTGELFF
TRBV10-2	NA	many	TRBJ1-3	TGCGCCAGCAGTGGGGCCAGAGGCTCTGGAAACACCATATATTTT	CASSGARGSGNTIYF
TRBV12-3/TRBV12-4	TRBD2	many	TRBJ2-3	TGTGCCAGCAGGGCGACTAGCGGGAGCACAGATACGCAGTATTTT	CASRATSGSTDTQYF
TRBV14	NA	many	TRBJ1-1	TGTGCCAGCAGCCAAGGACTGGCTTCCACTGAAGCTTTCTTT	CASSQGLASTEAFF
TRBV20-1	TRBD1	NA	TRBJ1-5	TGCAGTCTGACAGGGACGGAGGGCAATCAGCCCCAGCATTTT	CSLTGTEGNQPQHF
TRBV3-1	NA	few	TRBJ1-3	TGTGCCAGCAGCCAAAGGACTACGGCCGCTGGAAACACCATATATTTT	CASSQRTTAAGNTIYF
TRBV20-1	TRBD1	many	TRBJ1-3	TGCAGTGCAGAGAGTGGGACAGCCGGAAACACCATATATTTT	CSAESGTAGNTIYF
TRBV7-3	NA	NA	TRBJ2-3	TGTGCCAGCAGCCTCGACCCTAGCAGGATTATGGTAGATACGCAGTATTTT	CASSLDPSRIMVDTQYF
TRBV11-2	TRBD1	NA	TRBJ1-4	TGTGCCAGCAGCTTTTGGGGACAGGGTCATGAAAAACTGTTTTTT	CASSFWGQGHEKLFF
TRBV28	NA	many	TRBJ1-6	TGTGCCAGCAGTGTCAGAGGGGCCTATAATTCACCCCTCCACTTT	CASSVRGAYNSPLHF
TRBV7-9	NA	few	TRBJ2-2	TGTGCCAGCACCAACTGGGGTGGCGGGGAGCTGTTTTTT	CASTNWGGGELFF
TRBV4-1	NA	few	TRBJ2-5	TGCGCCAGCAGCCAAGTTAGAGTCCCAGAGACCCAGTACTTC	CASSQVRVPETQYF
TRBV19	NA	NA	TRBJ2-5	TGTGCCAGTGGGCCGCCGGGACGCCAAGAGACCCAGTACTTC	CASGPPGRQETQYF
TRBV5-6	TRBD1	many	TRBJ1-2	TGTGCCAGCAGCTTCGGGACAGGGGAGGGCTACACCTTC	CASSFGTGEGYTF
TRBV28	NA	few	TRBJ1-6	TGTGCCAGCAGTCTCGACCGGGCCTATAATTCACCCCTCCACTTT	CASSLDRAYNSPLHF
TRBV4-1	NA	many	TRBJ2-1	TGCGCCAGCAGCCAAGCCCCTACTCCGGCTGACTACAATGAGCAGTTCTTC	CASSQAPTPADYNEQFF
TRBV5-5	NA	NA	TRBJ2-1	TGTGCCAGCAGCTTGTTTTTAGGGTTCAATGAGCAGTTCTTC	CASSLFLGFNEQFF